The 29 T cell receptor beta chains given below trace back to one sample, sequenced in a study of T cell responses to AZD1222 COVID-19 vaccine. Sequencing used immunoSEQ multiplex PCR; TCRdb keeps in-frame clones, though not all of them. Here the sample spans 150,000 to 200,000 clones, about 90% being singletons. Sequencing used peripheral blood, obtained 28 days after the second AZD1222 dose. Receptor source: an adult who received the AZD1222 COVID-19 vaccine.

The chain recombines TRBV19 with TRBJ2-1, with TRBD1 as a possible D gene (6 bases). The CDR3 length is 15 residues. The V end lost 2 bases, the J end lost 0 bases, and 8 bases lay between the germline ends. CDR1 LNHDA and CDR2 SQIVND come from the germline V gene (reference sequence). CDR3 DNA: TGTGCCAGTAGTATATTCAGGGGCTCCTACAATGAGCAGTTCTTC. It codes for CASSIFRGSYNEQFF.

This clone showed up just once. This sequence joins TRBV27 and TRBJ1-4; unclear D gene. The CDR3 totals 15 residues. The V and J ends lost 5 bases and 7 bases respectively, with 17 bases between them. Germline CDR1 and CDR2: MNHEY and SMNVEV (reference sequence). CDR3 sequence: CASSREGYGFEKLFF. In DNA, the CDR3 is TGTGCCAGCAGTAGGGAGGGATACGGTTTTGAAAAACTGTTTTTT. The full variable domain, completed using reference TRBV27 and TRBJ1-4, is EAQVTQNPRYLITVTGKKLTVTCSQNMNHEYMSWYRQDPGLGLRQIYYSMNVEVTDKGDVPEGYKVSRKEKRNFPLILESPSPNQTSLYFCASSREGYGFEKLFFGSGTQLSVL.

V usage is TRBV6-5 and J usage is TRBJ2-4; 7 nucleotides match TRBD1. Per the germline V gene, CDR1 is MNHEY and CDR2 is SVGAGI. CDR3 length: 15 residues. Trimming removed 4 bases from V and 2 bases from J; junction bases left unmatched: 5. CDR3 nucleotide sequence: TGTGCCAGCAGTTTATACAGGGGTTCCAAAAACATTCAGTACTTC. This translates into CASSLYRGSKNIQYF.

The gene calls are TRBV4-1 and TRBJ2-5; D gene unclear. The CDR3 runs to 12 residues. V lost 5 bases to trimming and J lost 4 bases, with 8 bases between them. Germline V gene sequence: CDR1 MGHRA, CDR2 YSYEKL. CDR3 DNA: TGCGCCAGCAGCTCAGGCGGAGAGACCCAGTACTTC. Translation: CASSSGGETQYF.

J is TRBJ1-2 and V is TRBV23-1; D is perhaps TRBD1 (5 bases). TRBV23-1 is designated an ORF whose function remains uncertain. Trimming cost V 6 bases and J 4 bases, with 12 bases left between them. The CDR3 is 13 amino acids. CDR3 loop: CASRPGRGYGYTF. The DNA of the CDR3 is TGCGCCAGCAGACCGGGACGGGGCTATGGCTACACCTTC.

The rearrangement links TRBV6-5 to TRBJ2-7; 8 bases match TRBD2. Germline values: CDR1 MNHEY, CDR2 SVGAGI. There are 13 residues in the CDR3. Trimming at V came to 8 bases and at J to 3 bases, leaving 6 bases not matched to a gene. The CDR3 here is CASLAGPLYEQYF. The CDR3 region has the DNA TGTGCCAGCCTAGCGGGCCCTCTCTACGAGCAGTACTTC.

This clone appeared a single time. V is TRBV5-1 and J is TRBJ2-2, with 7 bases matching TRBD1. With 1 base clipped from V and 3 bases from J, the junction kept 3 bases outside the gene matches. Germline values: CDR1 SGHRS, CDR2 YFSETQ. The CDR3 extends over 15 amino acids. CDR3: CASSLLTGDTGELFF. DNA of the CDR3: TGCGCCAGCAGCTTGCTAACAGGGGACACCGGGGAGCTGTTTTTT.

The V and J genes are TRBV9 and TRBJ2-7; D perhaps matches TRBD2 (5 bases). Per germline, CDR1 SGDLS and CDR2 YYNGEE. With 4 bases removed from V and 2 bases from J, the gap between germline ends came to 16 bases. CDR3 length: 15 amino acids. CDR3 in DNA: TGTGCCAGCAGCCCTAGCACCTTCCAGACCTACGAGCAGTACTTC. Translated: CASSPSTFQTYEQYF.

This clone was recorded a few times. This sequence joins TRBV6-5 and TRBJ2-7; TRBD1 aligns across 9 bases. Germline V lookup: CDR1 MNHEY, CDR2 SVGAGI. V lost 6 bases and J lost 0; bases outside the gene matches: 6. The CDR3 contains 15 residues. The CDR3 sequence is CASRLTGGLSYEQYF. The CDR3 DNA reads TGTGCCAGCAGACTGACAGGGGGACTCTCCTACGAGCAGTACTTC.

The chain carries TRBV6-5 and TRBJ1-4; 8 bases match TRBD1. The CDR3 totals 14 residues. Germline-derived CDR1 and CDR2 are MNHEY and SVGAGI. V gave up 6 bases and J gave up 7 bases; unmatched junction bases: 7. The CDR3 loop reads CASRPDRVGEKLFF. As DNA, the CDR3 is TGTGCCAGCAGACCGGACAGGGTTGGTGAAAAACTGTTTTTT.

This clone was seen more than once but under ten times. The chain couples TRBV15 to TRBJ2-5, with 9 bases lining up with TRBD1. V lost 5 bases to trimming and J lost 5 bases; unmatched junction nucleotides: 12. The V gene's germline CDR1 is LNHNV and CDR2 YYDKDF (reference sequence). The CDR3 is 16 residues long. The CDR3 coding sequence is TGTGCCACCAGCGGACCGGGACAGGGAATTACGGAGACCCAGTACTTC. Residues: CATSGPGQGITETQYF.

This clone showed up just a few times. The chain recombines TRBV7-2 with TRBJ1-5, with 9 bases aligning to TRBD1. With V trimmed by 1 base and J by 6 bases, 7 bases remained unmatched. The germline gives CDR1 SGHTA, CDR2 FQGNSA. The CDR3 runs 16 residues. The DNA for the CDR3 is TGTGCCAGCAGCTTAGAAGTTAGACAGGGGGGTCAGCCCCAGCATTTT. This sequence encodes CASSLEVRQGGQPQHF.

The gene calls are TRBV7-2 and TRBJ1-5; 7 nucleotides line up with TRBD1. Germline CDR1 reads SGHTA; CDR2 reads FQGNSA. V was pared by 5 bases and J by 7 bases, with 8 bases of the junction left unmatched. This CDR3 is built from 14 residues. The CDR3: CASSPRQGGQPQHF. The CDR3 DNA reads TGTGCCAGCAGCCCAAGACAGGGAGGACAGCCCCAGCATTTT.

This rearrangement joins TRBV5-1 to TRBJ1-2; D gene ambiguous. The CDR3 spans 13 residues. V shed 1 base and J shed 5 bases, with 9 bases lying between them. The germline V gene has CDR1 SGHRS and CDR2 YFSETQ. The CDR3 DNA reads TGCGCCAGCAGCTTGTCCGACCGGTATGGCTACACCTTC. This encodes CASSLSDRYGYTF.

The J gene is TRBJ2-7, the V gene TRBV27, with D possibly matching TRBD2 (6 bases). Trimming cost V 4 bases and J 0 bases, with 13 bases left between them. This CDR3 is built from 15 residues. The V gene's germline CDR1 is MNHEY and CDR2 SMNVEV (reference sequence). DNA for the CDR3: TGTGCCAGCAGTTCCGGGAGAGAGAGCTCCTACGAGCAGTACTTC. It specifies CASSSGRESSYEQYF.

The CDR3 sequence is CASSANRVSETQYF. Written as DNA, the CDR3 is TGTGCCAGCAGCGCCAACAGGGTTTCAGAGACCCAGTACTTC. The chain has TRBV7-9 and TRBJ2-5; the D gene is possibly TRBD1 (6 bases). The V end lost 5 bases, the J end lost 4 bases, and 14 bases lay between the germline ends. The CDR3 runs to 14 residues. Per the germline V gene, CDR1 is SEHNR and CDR2 is FQNEAQ (reference sequence). The full variable domain, completed using reference TRBV7-9 and TRBJ2-5, is DTGVSQNPRHKITKRGQNVTFRCDPISEHNRLYWYRQTLGQGPEFLTYFQNEAQLEKSRLLSDRFSAERPKGSFSTLEIQRTEQGDSAMYLCASSANRVSETQYFGPGTRLLVL.

The count of this clone is one. The chain recombines TRBV5-1 with TRBJ2-2; unclear D gene. The CDR3 runs to 14 residues. Germline CDR1 reads SGHRS; CDR2 reads YFSETQ. Trimming cost V 7 bases and J 5 bases, with 15 bases left between them. CDR3 DNA: TGCGCCAGCTATCCGGCCCCGAGGACCGGGGAGCTGTTTTTT. Translating gives CASYPAPRTGELFF.

The chain combines TRBV10-3 with TRBJ2-1; the D is unclear. Germline V gene lookup returns CDR1 ENHRY and CDR2 SYGVKD. This CDR3 is 12 amino acids long. V lost 3 bases and J lost 0, with 0 bases in between. The CDR3 DNA reads TGTGCCATCAGTGACTCCTACAATGAGCAGTTCTTC. Protein: CAISDSYNEQFF.

This chain links TRBV11-2 with TRBJ2-1; 13 bases align to TRBD2. The germline V gene has CDR1 SGHAT and CDR2 FQNNGV. With 5 bases clipped from V and 4 bases from J, the junction kept 5 bases outside the gene matches. The CDR3 is made up of 16 amino acids. CDR3 sequence: CASSPGTSGTYNEQFF. CDR3 nucleotide sequence: TGTGCCAGCAGCCCCGGGACTAGCGGGACATACAATGAGCAGTTCTTC.

V and J are TRBV9 and TRBJ1-6; D not certain. The germline CDR1 and CDR2 sequences are SGDLS and YYNGEE. CDR3 size: 14 residues. The V and J ends lost 4 bases and 10 bases respectively, with 15 bases between them. As DNA, the CDR3 is TGTGCCAGCAGCCCCTCCGGGGAGGGCTCACCCCTCCACTTT. Its protein product is CASSPSGEGSPLHF. The variable domain in full, with the rest retrieved from reference TRBV9 and TRBJ1-6, is DSGVTQTPKHLITATGQRVTLRCSPRSGDLSVYWYQQSLDQGLQFLIQYYNGEERAKGNILERFSAQQFPDLHSELNLSSLELGDSALYFCASSPSGEGSPLHFGNGTRLTVT.

The chain recombines TRBV18 with TRBJ1-2; perhaps TRBD1 as D (6 bases). V was clipped by 3 bases and J by 7 bases, with 18 bases between them. This CDR3 contains 15 residues. Germline V CDR1 and CDR2: KGHSH, LQKENI. In DNA, the CDR3 is TGTGCCAGCTCACCTACCAGGGGAGGAGTTCGTGGCTACACCTTC. Amino acids: CASSPTRGGVRGYTF.

The chain uses TRBV4-2 and TRBJ1-1; 7 nucleotides agree with TRBD1. The CDR3 totals 15 residues. V lost 2 bases, J lost 6 bases, and 9 bases stayed unmatched. The germline gives CDR1 LGHNA, CDR2 YNFKEQ. Written as DNA, the CDR3 is TGTGCCAGCAGCCAATACCACGGAGGGGGCCCTGAAGCTTTCTTT. Residues: CASSQYHGGGPEAFF.

The chain couples TRBV5-4 to TRBJ2-2, with TRBD1 matching over 7 bases. CDR1 and CDR2 (germline): SGHNT, YYREEE (reference sequence). The CDR3 sequence is 15 residues long. V was clipped by 4 bases and J by 1 base; unmatched bases: 4. CDR3: CASSARTGNTGELFF. In DNA, the CDR3 is TGTGCCAGCAGCGCCAGGACAGGGAACACCGGGGAGCTGTTTTTT.

The chain combines TRBV7-8 with TRBJ1-2; maybe TRBD1 (5 bases). The CDR3 has 16 residues. V lost 9 bases and J lost 3, with 23 bases in between. In germline, CDR1 is SGHVS, CDR2 FQNEAQ. The CDR3 spells CASTQSGGIGYYGYTF. In DNA form, the CDR3 reads TGTGCCAGTACCCAGAGTGGGGGTATAGGATACTATGGCTACACCTTC.

The chain employs TRBV12-5 and TRBJ2-7, with D possibly called TRBD1 or TRBD2 (5 bases each). CDR1 is LGHNT and CDR2 is FRNRAP in the germline V gene. V dropped 1 base and J dropped 2 bases, with 9 bases sitting between them. The CDR3 has 14 amino acids. The chain's CDR3 is CASGLGDGPYEQYF. CDR3 bases: TGTGCTAGTGGTTTGGGGGACGGGCCCTACGAGCAGTACTTC.

CDR3 nucleotide sequence: TGTGCCAGCAGGGGACAGGTAGCTAACTATGGCTACACCTTC. This sequence encodes CASRGQVANYGYTF. The chain employs TRBV27 and TRBJ1-2; TRBD1 matches at 8 bases. Per the germline V gene, CDR1 is MNHEY and CDR2 is SMNVEV (reference sequence). V shed 6 bases and J 0 bases; nucleotides not matched to a gene: 3. The length of the CDR3 is 14 residues.

This chain connects TRBV5-5 to TRBJ1-6, with 8 bases lining up with TRBD1. This CDR3 spans 15 amino acids. Looked up from germline, CDR1 is SGHKS and CDR2 is YYEKEE (reference sequence). The V segment lost 0 bases and the J segment 9 bases; nucleotides outside the gene matches: 5. CDR3 bases: TGTGCCAGCAGCTTGGATGACAGGGGAGGTTCACCCCTCCACTTT. Amino acids: CASSLDDRGGSPLHF.

The V call is TRBV7-9, the J call TRBJ1-1; TRBD1 might be the D (6 bases). Germline CDR1 and CDR2: SEHNR and FQNEAQ (reference sequence). V lost 3 bases to trimming and J lost 4 bases, with 18 bases between them. There are 16 residues in the CDR3. The CDR3 nucleotides are TGTGCCAGCAGCTTGAGGGTTGGGGGGCTCGGCACTGAAGCTTTCTTT. Protein sequence: CASSLRVGGLGTEAFF.

CDR3 sequence reads: CASSVQGRDSPLHF. CDR3 bases: TGTGCCAGCAGTGTCCAGGGGAGGGATTCACCCCTCCACTTT. The V and J genes are TRBV2 and TRBJ1-6; tentative D call: TRBD1 (6 bases). The CDR3 is 14 amino acids. V was shortened by 4 bases and J by 8 bases, with 12 bases between the two germline ends. Germline V gene sequence: CDR1 SNHLY, CDR2 FYNNEI.